The 14 T cell receptor beta chains below were found in one sample sequenced in a study of early T cells in non-severe SARS-CoV-2 infection. Each CDR3 protein is one row after TCRdb ran MiXCR on the 5' RACE reads. The profile shows 83,000 or so distinct CDR3 sequences, under 11% of them singletons. Sequenced here: whole blood, sampled at baseline. These receptors all come from an adult who was a healthcare worker with PCR-confirmed SARS-CoV-2 infection or an uninfected control (not recorded which).

This clonotype has ten or more counts. The rearrangement joins TRBV6-1 to TRBJ2-5; TRBD2 is a possible D gene (6 bases). V lost 5 bases and J 5 bases, leaving 12 bases between the germline ends. Germline assignment: CDR1 MNHNS and CDR2 SASEGT. The CDR3 sequence is 13 residues long. The CDR3 DNA is TGTGCCAGCAGTTGGGCGGGGAAGGAGACCCAGTACTTC. Translation: CASSWAGKETQYF.

This clonotype was seen at least ten times. The CDR3 DNA is TGCAGTGCTAGAGATTCGCTGGGGCAGGGGGTGTACGAGCAGTACTTC. Amino acids: CSARDSLGQGVYEQYF. The chain carries TRBV20-1 and TRBJ2-7, with 7 bases matching TRBD1. Germline values: CDR1 DFQATT, CDR2 SNEGSKA (reference sequence). This CDR3 contains 16 residues. The V and J ends lost 0 bases and 4 bases, in that order; junction bases with no gene match: 12.

A few counts support this clonotype. The V call is TRBV10-1, the J call TRBJ2-5, with 8 nucleotides matching TRBD2. The length of the CDR3 is 17 residues. CDR1 and CDR2 from the germline V gene are WNHNN and SYGVQD (reference sequence). V shed 0 bases and J 7 bases; nucleotides not matched to a gene: 13. CDR3 coding DNA: TGCGCCAGCAGTGAGTCCCTTCTAGCGGGTGGCCCGGGGACCCAGTACTTC. This translates into CASSESLLAGGPGTQYF.

The genes are TRBV14 and TRBJ1-2, with D tentatively TRBD1 (5 bases). The CDR3 is 17 amino acids. Germline CDR1 is SGHDN and CDR2 is FVKESK. Trimming stripped 0 bases from V and 4 bases from J, with 18 bases between. The CDR3 nucleotides are TGTGCCAGCAGCCAAGAAGGGGTCCAGACGTCACTCTATGGCTACACCTTC. As protein: CASSQEGVQTSLYGYTF.

This clonotype was counted at least ten times. The chain has TRBV9 and TRBJ2-6, with 8 bases aligning to TRBD2. The trim removed 0 bases at V and 1 base at J, leaving 9 bases unmatched. Germline-derived CDR1 and CDR2 are SGDLS and YYNGEE. The CDR3 consists of 19 residues. CDR3 region: CASSVGTGGPGSGANVLTF. CDR3 DNA sequence: TGTGCCAGCAGCGTAGGAACGGGAGGGCCTGGTTCTGGGGCCAACGTCCTGACTTTC. Full variable domain (missing parts from reference TRBV9 and TRBJ2-6): DSGVTQTPKHLITATGQRVTLRCSPRSGDLSVYWYQQSLDQGLQFLIQYYNGEERAKGNILERFSAQQFPDLHSELNLSSLELGDSALYFCASSVGTGGPGSGANVLTFGAGSRLTVL.

This clonotype was seen many times. The chain has TRBV7-8 and TRBJ2-1; 7 nucleotides line up with TRBD1. The germline V gene encodes CDR1 SGHVS and CDR2 FQNEAQ. Trimming at V came to 5 bases and at J to 5 bases, leaving 15 bases not matched to a gene. This CDR3 has 17 residues. CDR3 sequence (DNA): TGTGCCAGCAGCCTGGACAGGTCCATGCTAATCGACAATGAGCAGTTCTTC. Translated: CASSLDRSMLIDNEQFF.

A few counts support this clonotype. V usage is TRBV21-1 and J usage is TRBJ1-4; TRBD1 is the table's D call, not checked against the DNA. TRBV21-1 is a recognized pseudogene. This CDR3 has 14 residues. CDR3 DNA sequence: TGTGCCAGCAGCCTCTGGGGGGACAGGGGTCGACTGTTTTTT. Its protein is CASSLWGDRGRLFF.

By share of the sample, this clonotype is medium-sized. The V and J genes are TRBV29-1 and TRBJ2-7, with 9 bases matching TRBD2. Germline CDR1 is SQVTM and CDR2 is ANQGSEA. V gave up 3 bases and J gave up 2 bases; unmatched junction bases: 5. CDR3 length equals 14 residues. CDR3 protein: CSVESGRTPYEQYF. DNA of the CDR3: TGCAGCGTTGAGAGCGGGAGGACTCCCTACGAGCAGTACTTC.

The chain has TRBV28 and TRBJ2-7, with 9 positions matching TRBD1. CDR1 is MDHEN and CDR2 is SYDVKM in the germline V gene. There are 14 residues in the CDR3. With 2 bases clipped from V and 7 bases from J, the junction kept 6 bases outside the gene matches. The CDR3 reads CASSLVQGAKEQYF. In DNA form, the CDR3 reads TGTGCCAGCAGTTTAGTACAGGGGGCGAAGGAGCAGTACTTC.

This clonotype was observed many times. V is TRBV18 and J is TRBJ1-1; D may be TRBD1 (6 bases). CDR3 size: 13 residues. Per germline, CDR1 KGHSH and CDR2 LQKENI. V was clipped by 4 bases and J by 4 bases, with 10 bases between them. The CDR3 reads CASSLGTTTEAFF. In DNA form, the CDR3 reads TGTGCCAGCTCACTTGGGACAACCACTGAAGCTTTCTTT.

The chain uses TRBV6-6 and TRBJ1-1; tentatively, D is TRBD1 (5 bases). Between the trimmed V and J ends, which lost 6 bases and 3 bases, there was a span of 11 bases. The CDR3 has 13 residues. The germline V gene has CDR1 MNHNY and CDR2 SVGAGI (reference sequence). The CDR3, as DNA: TGTGCCAGCAGGGAGGGGTTAGACACTGAAGCTTTCTTT. Protein sequence: CASREGLDTEAFF.

This chain joins TRBV4-1 and TRBJ2-2; unclear D gene. CDR1 MGHRA and CDR2 YSYEKL come from the germline V gene. The CDR3 is 16 residues long. V was clipped by 7 bases and J by 0 bases, with 15 bases between them. The CDR3 DNA sequence: TGCGCCAGCACCCTGGGGTCCGCGACGAACACCGGGGAGCTGTTTTTT. Translation: CASTLGSATNTGELFF.

The V gene is TRBV6-1, the J gene TRBJ1-1; tentative D call: TRBD1 (6 bases). CDR3 size: 15 residues. Germline CDR1 is MNHNS and CDR2 is SASEGT. The V end was cut by 5 bases, the J end by 4 bases, with 17 bases between. The CDR3 sequence: CASSPQGFRGTEAFF. The CDR3 nucleotides read TGTGCCAGCAGTCCACAGGGTTTTCGAGGCACTGAAGCTTTCTTT.

There are many counts of this clonotype. V gene TRBV5-1 combines with J gene TRBJ2-1; D is unclear. Germline V gene lookup returns CDR1 SGHRS and CDR2 YFSETQ. The CDR3 is 17 amino acids. V was pared by 3 bases and J by 0 bases, with 16 bases between. The CDR3 spells CASSSPLGISSYNEQFF. For the CDR3, the DNA is TGCGCCAGCAGCTCTCCCCTGGGGATAAGCTCCTACAATGAGCAGTTCTTC.